This T cell receptor beta chain was identified in a study of blood T cells in healthy people across ages. Study results and limitations: Across the age range, TCR beta diversity per million T cells fell in a roughly linear way. The percentage of naive T cells correlated strongly with TCR beta diversity.

Alongside a J-beta primer mix, a sample-barcoded 5' primer served in a second PCR lasting 7 to 11 cycles. Each sample yielded at least 2.5 million CDR3-containing paired-end reads. TCRdb reprocessed the 5' RACE reads with MiXCR, giving one entry per CDR3 protein. The table lists about 1.7 million distinct CDR3 sequences, 28% of them singletons. Many counts were recorded for this clonotype. Its antigen is not known. This receptor was identified in a woman aged 25 to 39 in good health. The specimen sequenced was blood.

The CDR3 spells CASSYPRTARNTEAFF. CDR3 nucleotides: TGTGCCAGCAGTTACCCGAGGACAGCTAGGAACACTGAAGCTTTCTTT. The chain uses TRBV6-2 or TRBV6-3 and TRBJ1-1; D possibly corresponds to TRBD1 (6 bases). Germline lookup yields CDR1 MNHEY and CDR2 SVGEGT. The CDR3 is made up of 16 amino acids. Trimming removed 2 bases from V and 1 base from J, with 14 bases in between.